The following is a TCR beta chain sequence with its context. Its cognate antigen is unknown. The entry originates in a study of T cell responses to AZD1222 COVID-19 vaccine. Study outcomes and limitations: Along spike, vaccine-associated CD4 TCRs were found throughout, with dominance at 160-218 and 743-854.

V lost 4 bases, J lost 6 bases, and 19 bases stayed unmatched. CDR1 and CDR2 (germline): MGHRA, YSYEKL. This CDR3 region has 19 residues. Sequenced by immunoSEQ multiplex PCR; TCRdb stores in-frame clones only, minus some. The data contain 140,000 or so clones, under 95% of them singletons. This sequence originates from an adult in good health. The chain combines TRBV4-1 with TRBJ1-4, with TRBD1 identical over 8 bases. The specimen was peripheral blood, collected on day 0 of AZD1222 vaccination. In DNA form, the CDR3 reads TGCGCCAGCAGCCCCCAACCGCCGGGACAGGTGGGTCGAGATGAAAAACTGTTTTTT. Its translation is CASSPQPPGQVGRDEKLFF.